Listed here are 10 T cell receptor beta chains from one sample, sequenced in a study of blood T cell repertoires in COVID-19. Assay: immunoSEQ multiplex PCR; the TCRdb copy retains only in-frame clones and omits some. The sample holds 43,000 or so clones; roughly four fifths are singletons and the top ten take about 22%. The specimen was peripheral blood. The receptors originated from a woman aged 55-70 years with acute or convalescent COVID-19.

The rearrangement joins TRBV5-1 to TRBJ1-1; possible D gene TRBD1, 5 bases. The germline V and J ends were trimmed by 4 bases and 10 bases, with 20 bases remaining between them. Germline V gives CDR1 SGHRS, CDR2 YFSETQ. The CDR3 runs to 14 residues. The CDR3 loop reads CASSGEDRPPGAFF. The DNA for the CDR3 is TGCGCCAGCAGCGGGGAAGACAGACCCCCTGGAGCTTTCTTT.

The chain has TRBV19 and TRBJ1-2; D perhaps matches TRBD1 (6 bases). The germline V and J ends were trimmed by 6 bases and 5 bases, with 22 bases remaining between them. The CDR3 is made up of 16 amino acids. Germline assignment: CDR1 LNHDA and CDR2 SQIVND (reference sequence). DNA of the CDR3: TGTGCCAGTAGCCAACGACGGGGGGCGCGGGGATATGGCTACACCTTC. Amino acid sequence: CASSQRRGARGYGYTF.

This chain links TRBV9 with TRBJ1-5, with unresolved D. The CDR3 extends over 12 amino acids. Between the trimmed V and J ends, which lost 0 bases and 9 bases, there was a span of 7 bases. Germline V gene lookup returns CDR1 SGDLS and CDR2 YYNGEE. The CDR3 nucleotides read TGTGCCAGCAGCGTAGTGGGAGGGCCCCAGCATTTT. This sequence encodes CASSVVGGPQHF.

The count of this clone is one. This chain joins TRBV2 and TRBJ1-4; D perhaps matches TRBD1 (6 bases). V gave up 10 bases and J gave up 2 bases, with 20 bases separating them. The germline gives CDR1 SNHLY, CDR2 FYNNEI. The CDR3 covers 16 residues. As DNA, the CDR3 is TGTGCCACCGAAGGGGTAGGGGGTGTGACTAATGAAAAACTGTTTTTT. This codes for CATEGVGGVTNEKLFF.

The chain recombines TRBV27 with TRBJ1-2; D is perhaps TRBD1 (6 bases). CDR3 length: 13 residues. V was clipped by 10 bases and J by 11 bases, with 23 bases between them. CDR1 and CDR2 from the germline V gene are MNHEY and SMNVEV (reference sequence). Here the CDR3 reads CATKGVRAIGYTF. CDR3 sequence (DNA): TGTGCCACAAAGGGGGTGAGGGCTATCGGGTACACCTTC.

The chain links TRBV6-2 or TRBV6-3 to TRBJ2-5; 7 bases align to TRBD1. CDR3 length equals 14 residues. With 5 bases clipped from V and 0 bases from J, the junction kept 3 bases outside the gene matches. Per germline, CDR1 MNHEY and CDR2 SVGEGT. The CDR3 here is CASSIDRDQETQYF. The CDR3 DNA sequence: TGTGCCAGCAGTATAGACAGGGACCAAGAGACCCAGTACTTC.

V is TRBV5-5 and J is TRBJ1-2; D is unresolved. The CDR3 runs 14 residues. V was trimmed by 0 bases and J by 7 bases, leaving 13 bases between them. The V gene's germline CDR1 is SGHKS and CDR2 YYEKEE (reference sequence). CDR3 in amino acids: CASSLEPKSAGYTF. The CDR3 nucleotides are TGTGCCAGCAGCTTGGAGCCGAAATCCGCTGGCTACACCTTC.

This clone was observed a handful of times. The chain combines TRBV19 with TRBJ1-5, with D possibly TRBD1 on 6 matching bases. The CDR3 has 15 amino acids. The germline V and J ends were trimmed by 5 bases and 7 bases, with 18 bases remaining between them. Looked up from germline, CDR1 is LNHDA and CDR2 is SQIVND (reference sequence). In DNA, the CDR3 is TGTGCCAGTAGTTCCTCGGGGGGCGGGAACCAGCCCCAGCATTTT. Its translation: CASSSSGGGNQPQHF.

The chain links TRBV6-5 to TRBJ2-2, with 12 bases that match TRBD1. Germline values: CDR1 MNHEY, CDR2 SVGAGI. The CDR3 loop spans 15 amino acids. The ends lost 6 bases at V and 4 bases at J; junction bases unmatched: 3. As DNA, the CDR3 is TGTGCCAGCAGGGGACAGGGGGCGCGCACCGGGGAGCTGTTTTTT. This translates into CASRGQGARTGELFF.

The chain recombines TRBV2 with TRBJ2-6; a weak D match, TRBD2 (6 bases). Trimming left V 0 bases short and J 0 bases short, with 15 bases between. Germline lookup yields CDR1 SNHLY and CDR2 FYNNEI. The CDR3 runs 19 residues. CDR3 loop: CASSEALAGSLSGANVLTF. The CDR3, as DNA: TGTGCCAGCAGTGAAGCGCTTGCGGGGTCACTCTCTGGGGCCAACGTCCTGACTTTC.